This T cell receptor (beta chain) was identified during a study of cytomegalovirus exposure and HLA in healthy donors. Study-wide findings and caveats: Common viral pathogens (according to a later analysis) appeared linked to several of the most significant clusters.

Everyone who donated was a healthy bone marrow donor. Between the trimmed V and J ends, which lost 3 bases and 8 bases, there was a span of 7 bases. The CDR3 consists of 10 residues. Germline-derived CDR1 and CDR2 are DFQATT and SNEGSKA (reference sequence). This clone was recorded a few times. Antigen: not known. Primers included in the PCR were 60 Vbeta and 13 Jbeta primers. The table came from immunoSEQ multiplex PCR; TCRdb's copy has only in-frame clones and leaves some out. The table shows 150,000 to 200,000 clones, with roughly 13% occurring only once. Specimen: PBMCs. The gene calls are TRBV20-1 and TRBJ1-1; D is uncertain. This clonotype originated in a man in his fifties in good health and CMV-seropositive. The CDR3 protein is CSASNIEAFF. CDR3 DNA sequence: TGCAGTGCTAGTAACATAGAAGCTTTCTTT.